This TCR beta chain is from a study of beta chain features in type 1 diabetes. Study observations and caveats: Fewer junction insertions and more nucleotide deletions appeared in type 1 diabetes patients.

The whole isolated RNA underwent reverse transcription, so sequencing captured expressed TCRB transcripts. Sequenced by immunoSEQ multiplex PCR; TCRdb stores in-frame clones only, minus some. The sample contains approximately 160,000 clones, roughly 9.1% of which appear only once. The germline V gene encodes CDR1 MDHEN and CDR2 SYDVKM. V was trimmed by 1 base and J by 8 bases, leaving 3 bases between them. The CDR3 consists of 11 residues. Every donor provided one heparinised blood draw, which averaged approximately 120 mL. A word on this clone: No antigen is known for it.

Sequenced: central memory CD4+ T cells from blood. The receptor was derived from a woman aged 18-30 years in good health. The rearrangement uses TRBV28 and TRBJ2-1; D gene ambiguous. Here the CDR3 reads CASSLFYEQFF. The CDR3 nucleotides read TGTGCCAGCAGTTTATTCTATGAGCAGTTCTTC.